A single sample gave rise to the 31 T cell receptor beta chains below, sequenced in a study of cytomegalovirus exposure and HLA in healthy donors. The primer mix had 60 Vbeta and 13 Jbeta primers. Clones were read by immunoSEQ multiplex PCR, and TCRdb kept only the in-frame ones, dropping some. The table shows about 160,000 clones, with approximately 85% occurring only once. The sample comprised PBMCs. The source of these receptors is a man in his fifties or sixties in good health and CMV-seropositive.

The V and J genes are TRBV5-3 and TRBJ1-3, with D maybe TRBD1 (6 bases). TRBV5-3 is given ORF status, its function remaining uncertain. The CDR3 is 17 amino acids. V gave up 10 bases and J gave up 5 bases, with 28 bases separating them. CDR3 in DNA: TGTGCCTCCCCCCTTACAGGGTACGATCTGGCCCGAAACACCATATATTTT. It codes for CASPLTGYDLARNTIYF.

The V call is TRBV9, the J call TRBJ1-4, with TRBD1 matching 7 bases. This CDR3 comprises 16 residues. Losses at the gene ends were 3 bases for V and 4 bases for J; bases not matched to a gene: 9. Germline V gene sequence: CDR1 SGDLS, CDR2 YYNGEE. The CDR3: CASSATPGGLNEKLFF. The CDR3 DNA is TGTGCCAGCAGCGCAACCCCAGGGGGACTTAATGAAAAACTGTTTTTT.

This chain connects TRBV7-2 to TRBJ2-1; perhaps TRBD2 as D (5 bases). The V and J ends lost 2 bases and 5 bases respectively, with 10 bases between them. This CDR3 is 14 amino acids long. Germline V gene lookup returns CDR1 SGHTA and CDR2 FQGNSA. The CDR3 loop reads CASSLMIGDNEQFF. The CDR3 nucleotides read TGTGCCAGCAGCTTAATGATCGGGGACAATGAGCAGTTCTTC.

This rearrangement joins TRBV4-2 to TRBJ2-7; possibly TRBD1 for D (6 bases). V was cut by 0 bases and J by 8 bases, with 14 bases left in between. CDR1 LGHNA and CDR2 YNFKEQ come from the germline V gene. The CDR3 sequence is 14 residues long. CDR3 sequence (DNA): TGTGCCAGCAGCCAAGAGACCAGGGACACTCAGCAGTACTTC. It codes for CASSQETRDTQQYF.

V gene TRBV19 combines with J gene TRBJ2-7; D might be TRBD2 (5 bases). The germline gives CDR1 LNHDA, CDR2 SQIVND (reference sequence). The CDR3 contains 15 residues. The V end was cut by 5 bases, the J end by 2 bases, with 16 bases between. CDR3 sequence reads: CASSYLGESAYEQYF. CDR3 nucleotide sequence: TGTGCCAGTAGTTACCTCGGGGAGTCAGCCTACGAGCAGTACTTC.

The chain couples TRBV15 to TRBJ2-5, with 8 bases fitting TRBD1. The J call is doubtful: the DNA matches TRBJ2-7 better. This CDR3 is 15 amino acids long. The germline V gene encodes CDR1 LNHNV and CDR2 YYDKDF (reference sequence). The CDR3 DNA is TGTGCCACCAGCAGGGCGACAGGGGTTGGCTACGAGCAGTACTTC. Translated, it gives CATSRATGVGYEQYF.

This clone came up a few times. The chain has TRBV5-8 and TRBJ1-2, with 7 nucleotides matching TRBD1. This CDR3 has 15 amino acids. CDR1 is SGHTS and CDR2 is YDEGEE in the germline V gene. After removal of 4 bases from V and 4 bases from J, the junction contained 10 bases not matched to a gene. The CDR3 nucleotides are TGTGCCAGCAGCCAAAAGGGACCAGGGGGCTATGGCTACACCTTC. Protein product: CASSQKGPGGYGYTF.

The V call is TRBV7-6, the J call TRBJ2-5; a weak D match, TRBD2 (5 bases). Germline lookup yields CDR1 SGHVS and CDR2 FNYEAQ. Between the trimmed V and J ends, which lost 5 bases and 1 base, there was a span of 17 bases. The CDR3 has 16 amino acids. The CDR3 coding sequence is TGTGCCAGCAGCCCTCTTCAAGCCCGGGGCCAAGAGACCCAGTACTTC. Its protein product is CASSPLQARGQETQYF. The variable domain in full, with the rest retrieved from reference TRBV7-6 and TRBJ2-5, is GAGVSQSPRYKVTKRGQDVALRCDPISGHVSLYWYRQALGQGPEFLTYFNYEAQQDKSGLPNDRFSAERPEGSISTLTIQRTEQRDSAMYRCASSPLQARGQETQYFGPGTRLLVL.

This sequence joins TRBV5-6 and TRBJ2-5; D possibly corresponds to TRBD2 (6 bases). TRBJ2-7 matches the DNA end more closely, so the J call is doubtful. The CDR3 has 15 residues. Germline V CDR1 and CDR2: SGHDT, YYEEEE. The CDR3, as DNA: TGTGCCAGCAGCCAAGGCGGGACTCCAGCCTACGAGCAGTACTTC. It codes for CASSQGGTPAYEQYF.

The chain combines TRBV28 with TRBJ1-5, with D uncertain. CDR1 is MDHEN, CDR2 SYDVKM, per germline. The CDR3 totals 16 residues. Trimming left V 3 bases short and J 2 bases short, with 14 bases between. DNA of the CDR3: TGTGCCAGCAGTTTGGTGCCCGGGAGAGGCAATCAGCCCCAGCATTTT. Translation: CASSLVPGRGNQPQHF.

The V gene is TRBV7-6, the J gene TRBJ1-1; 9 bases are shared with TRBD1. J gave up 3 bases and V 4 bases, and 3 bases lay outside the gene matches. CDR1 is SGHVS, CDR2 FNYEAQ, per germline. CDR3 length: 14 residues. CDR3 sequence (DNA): TGTGCCAGCAGCTACAGGGGGCAGGACACTGAAGCTTTCTTT. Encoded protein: CASSYRGQDTEAFF.

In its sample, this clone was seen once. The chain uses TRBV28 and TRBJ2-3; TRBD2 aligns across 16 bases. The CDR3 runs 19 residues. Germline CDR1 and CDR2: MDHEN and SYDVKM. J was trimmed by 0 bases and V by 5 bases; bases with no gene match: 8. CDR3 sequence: CASSIGTSGRDSSTDTQYF. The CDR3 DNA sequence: TGTGCCAGCAGTATCGGGACTAGCGGGAGGGATTCTAGCACAGATACGCAGTATTTT.

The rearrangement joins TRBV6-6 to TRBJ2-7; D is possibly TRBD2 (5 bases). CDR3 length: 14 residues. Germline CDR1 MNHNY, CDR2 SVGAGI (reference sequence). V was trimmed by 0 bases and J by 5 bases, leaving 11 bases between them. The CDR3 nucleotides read TGTGCCAGCAGTTACTCTACTAGGGTCGACGAGCAGTACTTC. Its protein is CASSYSTRVDEQYF.

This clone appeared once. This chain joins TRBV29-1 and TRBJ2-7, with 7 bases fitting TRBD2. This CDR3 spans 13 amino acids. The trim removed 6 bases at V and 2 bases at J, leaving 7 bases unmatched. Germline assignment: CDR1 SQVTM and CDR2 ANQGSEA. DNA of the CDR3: TGCAGCGTCTCGGTTGGGGGGGCCTACGAGCAGTACTTC. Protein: CSVSVGGAYEQYF.

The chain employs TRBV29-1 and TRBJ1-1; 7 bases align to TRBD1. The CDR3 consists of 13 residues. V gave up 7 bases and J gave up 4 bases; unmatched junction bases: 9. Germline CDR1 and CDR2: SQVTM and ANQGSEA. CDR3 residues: CSDRTGGVTEAFF. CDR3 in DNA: TGCAGCGACAGGACAGGAGGAGTCACTGAAGCTTTCTTT.

CDR3 sequence reads: CASSVVGQGIGGYTF. The CDR3 coding sequence is TGTGCCAGCAGCGTAGTGGGACAGGGTATTGGTGGCTACACCTTC. The gene calls are TRBV9 and TRBJ1-2, with 9 bases lining up with TRBD1. Germline assignment: CDR1 SGDLS and CDR2 YYNGEE. The V and J ends lost 0 bases and 7 bases, in that order; junction bases with no gene match: 7. The CDR3 loop spans 15 amino acids. The entire variable domain, with the rest obtained from reference TRBV9 and TRBJ1-2, is as follows: DSGVTQTPKHLITATGQRVTLRCSPRSGDLSVYWYQQSLDQGLQFLIQYYNGEERAKGNILERFSAQQFPDLHSELNLSSLELGDSALYFCASSVVGQGIGGYTFGSGTRLTVV.

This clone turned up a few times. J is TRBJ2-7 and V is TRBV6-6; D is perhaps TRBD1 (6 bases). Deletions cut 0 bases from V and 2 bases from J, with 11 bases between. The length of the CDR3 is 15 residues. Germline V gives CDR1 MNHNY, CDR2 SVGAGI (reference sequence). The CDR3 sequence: CASSYSSDRAYEQYF. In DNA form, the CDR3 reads TGTGCCAGCAGTTACTCCTCGGACAGAGCCTACGAGCAGTACTTC.

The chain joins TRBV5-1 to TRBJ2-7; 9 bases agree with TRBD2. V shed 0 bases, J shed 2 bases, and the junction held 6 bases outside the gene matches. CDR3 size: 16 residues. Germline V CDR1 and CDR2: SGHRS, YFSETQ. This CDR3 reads CASSLAGTSSPYEQYF. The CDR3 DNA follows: TGCGCCAGCAGCTTGGCGGGGACTAGCAGCCCCTACGAGCAGTACTTC.

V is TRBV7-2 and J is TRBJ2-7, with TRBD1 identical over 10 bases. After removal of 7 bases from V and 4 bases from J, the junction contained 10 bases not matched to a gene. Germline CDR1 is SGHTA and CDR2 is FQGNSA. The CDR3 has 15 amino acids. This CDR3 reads CASIKTAGQGYEQYF. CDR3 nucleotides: TGTGCCAGCATCAAAACCGCGGGACAGGGGTACGAGCAGTACTTC.

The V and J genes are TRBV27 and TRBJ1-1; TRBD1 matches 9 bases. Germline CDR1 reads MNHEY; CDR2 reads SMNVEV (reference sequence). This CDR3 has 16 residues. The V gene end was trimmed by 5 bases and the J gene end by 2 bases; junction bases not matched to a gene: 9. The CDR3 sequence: CASSRWTGATNTEAFF. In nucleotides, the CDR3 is TGTGCCAGCAGTAGATGGACAGGGGCAACCAACACTGAAGCTTTCTTT.

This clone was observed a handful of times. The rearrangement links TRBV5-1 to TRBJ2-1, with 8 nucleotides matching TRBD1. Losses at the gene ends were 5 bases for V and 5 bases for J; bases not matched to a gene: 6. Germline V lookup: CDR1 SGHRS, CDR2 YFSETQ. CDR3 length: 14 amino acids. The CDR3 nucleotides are TGCGCCAGCAGTCGGACAGGGATCGACAATGAGCAGTTCTTC. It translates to CASSRTGIDNEQFF.

CDR3 sequence: CASSLSRRVYEQYF. The CDR3 nucleotides read TGTGCCAGCAGTTTATCTCGCAGGGTCTACGAGCAGTACTTC. The chain is built from TRBV28 and TRBJ2-7, with D tentatively TRBD1 (5 bases). V shed 1 base and J shed 3 bases, with 10 bases lying between them. Germline V gives CDR1 MDHEN, CDR2 SYDVKM. The CDR3 sequence is 14 residues long.

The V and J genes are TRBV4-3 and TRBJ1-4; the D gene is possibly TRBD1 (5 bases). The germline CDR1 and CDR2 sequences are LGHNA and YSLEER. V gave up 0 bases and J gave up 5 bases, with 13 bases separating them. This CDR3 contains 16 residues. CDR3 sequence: CASSQDSGGANEKLFF. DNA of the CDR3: TGCGCCAGCAGCCAAGATTCGGGCGGGGCAAATGAAAAACTGTTTTTT.

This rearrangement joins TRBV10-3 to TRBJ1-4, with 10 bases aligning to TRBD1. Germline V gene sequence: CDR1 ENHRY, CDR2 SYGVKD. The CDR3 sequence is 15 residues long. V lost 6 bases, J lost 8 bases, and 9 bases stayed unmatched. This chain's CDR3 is CAIRETGGADEKLFF. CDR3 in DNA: TGTGCCATCAGGGAGACAGGGGGCGCAGACGAAAAACTGTTTTTT.

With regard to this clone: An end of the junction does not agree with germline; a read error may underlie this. CDR3 sequence (DNA): TGTTCCAGCAGCGGGACAGGGGGCAATCAGCCCCAGCATTTT. As protein: CSSSGTGGNQPQHF. The chain uses TRBV7-9 and TRBJ1-5, with 10 bases matching TRBD1. This CDR3 spans 14 amino acids. The germline CDR1 and CDR2 sequences are SEHNR and FQNEAQ (reference sequence). The full variable domain, in which reference TRBV7-9 and TRBJ1-5 provide the parts outside the CDR3, is DTGVSQNPRHKITKRGQNVTFRCDPISEHNRLYWYRQTLGQGPEFLTYFQNEAQLEKSRLLSDRFSAERPKGSFSTLEIQRTEQGDSAMYLCSSSGTGGNQPQHFGDGTRLSIL.

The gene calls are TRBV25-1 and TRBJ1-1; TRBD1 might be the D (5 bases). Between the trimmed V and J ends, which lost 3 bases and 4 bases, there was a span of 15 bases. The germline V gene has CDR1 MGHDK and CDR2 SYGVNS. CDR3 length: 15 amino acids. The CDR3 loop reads CASSDWGTGGTEAFF. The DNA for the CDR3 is TGTGCCAGCAGTGACTGGGGGACGGGAGGCACTGAAGCTTTCTTT.

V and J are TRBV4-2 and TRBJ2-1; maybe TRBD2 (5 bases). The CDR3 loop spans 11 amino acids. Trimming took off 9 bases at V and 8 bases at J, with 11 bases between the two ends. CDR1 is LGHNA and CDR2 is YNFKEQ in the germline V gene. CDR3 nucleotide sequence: TGTGCCAGTTCCCCCGGGGATGAGCAGTTCTTC. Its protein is CASSPGDEQFF.

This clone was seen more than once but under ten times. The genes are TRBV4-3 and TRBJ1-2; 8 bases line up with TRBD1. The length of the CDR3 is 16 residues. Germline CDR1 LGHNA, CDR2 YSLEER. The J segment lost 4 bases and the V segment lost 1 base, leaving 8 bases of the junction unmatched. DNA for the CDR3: TGCGCCAGCAGCCAAGTCTCGGACAGGGCAGCCTATGGCTACACCTTC. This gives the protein CASSQVSDRAAYGYTF.

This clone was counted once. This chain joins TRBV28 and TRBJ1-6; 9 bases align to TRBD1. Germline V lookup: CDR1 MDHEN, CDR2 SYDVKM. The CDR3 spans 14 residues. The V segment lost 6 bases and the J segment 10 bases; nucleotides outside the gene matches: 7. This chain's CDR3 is CASSAGTGRSPLHF. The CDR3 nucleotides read TGTGCCAGCAGCGCCGGGACAGGGAGGTCACCCCTCCACTTT.

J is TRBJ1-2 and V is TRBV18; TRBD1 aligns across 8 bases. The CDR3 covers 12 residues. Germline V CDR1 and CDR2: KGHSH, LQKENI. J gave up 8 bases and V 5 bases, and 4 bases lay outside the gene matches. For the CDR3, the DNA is TGTGCCAGCTCAACAGGACAGGGAGGCTACACCTTC. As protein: CASSTGQGGYTF. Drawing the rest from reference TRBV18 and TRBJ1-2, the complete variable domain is NAGVMQNPRHLVRRRGQEARLRCSPMKGHSHVYWYRQLPEEGLKFMVYLQKENIIDESGMPKERFSAEFPKEGPSILRIQQVVRGDSAAYFCASSTGQGGYTFGSGTRLTVV.

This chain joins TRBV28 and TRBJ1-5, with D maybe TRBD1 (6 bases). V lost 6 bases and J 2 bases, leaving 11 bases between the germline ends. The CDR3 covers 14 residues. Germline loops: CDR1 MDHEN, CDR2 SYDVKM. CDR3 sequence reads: CASRDDRRNQPQHF. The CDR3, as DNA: TGTGCCAGCAGAGACGACAGGCGCAATCAGCCCCAGCATTTT.